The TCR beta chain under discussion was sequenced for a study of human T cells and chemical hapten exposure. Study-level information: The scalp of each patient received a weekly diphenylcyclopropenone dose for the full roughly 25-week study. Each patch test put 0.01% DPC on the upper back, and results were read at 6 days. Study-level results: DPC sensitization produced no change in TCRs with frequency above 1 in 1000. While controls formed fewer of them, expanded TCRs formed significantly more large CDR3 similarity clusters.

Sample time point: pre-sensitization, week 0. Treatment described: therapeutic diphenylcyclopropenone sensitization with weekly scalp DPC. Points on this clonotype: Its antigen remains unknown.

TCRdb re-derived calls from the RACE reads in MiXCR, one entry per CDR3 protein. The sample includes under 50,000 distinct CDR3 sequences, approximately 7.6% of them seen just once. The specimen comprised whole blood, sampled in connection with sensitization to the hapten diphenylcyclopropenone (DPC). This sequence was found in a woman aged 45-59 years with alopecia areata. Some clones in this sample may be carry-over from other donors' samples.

The DNA for the CDR3 is TGTGCCAGTAGTCCCCAGCGGGAGCCCAGCTCCTACAATGAGCAGTTCTTC. Translated: CASSPQREPSSYNEQFF. This chain links TRBV19 with TRBJ2-1, with TRBD2 matching 8 bases. The V gene's germline CDR1 is LNHDA and CDR2 SQIVND (reference sequence). The CDR3 is made up of 17 amino acids. The junction had 9 bases not matched to a gene; V was cut back by 5 bases and J by 0 bases.